This T cell receptor beta chain was recorded in a study of molecular identifiers for immune sequencing clone quantification. TCRdb fed the PCR reads into MiXCR, producing one record per CDR3 protein. The repertoire consists of nearly 650,000 distinct CDR3 sequences, with about 25% occurring once and the leading ten covering about 0.81%. V lost 0 bases and J 0 bases, leaving 9 bases between the germline ends. The CDR3 loop spans 16 amino acids. Germline CDR1 and CDR2: LGHNA and YSLEER. This clonotype was counted many times. The V and J genes are TRBV4-3 and TRBJ1-5; D gene uncertain. This receptor was identified in a human donor in good health. Some libraries in this study had Jurkat cell RNA spiked in. Sequencing was done on a sample of naive CD8+ T cells from blood, with Jurkat cell RNA spiked in. Subset denoted: FACS-sorted CD8+CD4-CCR7+CD45RA+ naive T cells. The CDR3 loop is CASSQDRIYSNQPQHF. The CDR3, as DNA: TGCGCCAGCAGCCAAGACAGGATTTATAGCAATCAGCCCCAGCATTTT.